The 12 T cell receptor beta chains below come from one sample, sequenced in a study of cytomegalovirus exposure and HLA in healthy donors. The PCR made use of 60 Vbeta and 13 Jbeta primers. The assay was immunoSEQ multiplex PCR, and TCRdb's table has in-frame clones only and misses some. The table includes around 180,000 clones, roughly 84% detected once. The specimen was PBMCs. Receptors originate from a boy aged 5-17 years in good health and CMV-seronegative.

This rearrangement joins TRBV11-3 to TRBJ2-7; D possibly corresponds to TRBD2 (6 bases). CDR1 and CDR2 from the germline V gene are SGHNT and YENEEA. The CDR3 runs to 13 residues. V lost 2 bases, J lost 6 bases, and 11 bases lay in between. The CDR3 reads CASSLSGTSEQYF. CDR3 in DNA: TGTGCCAGCAGCTTATCCGGGACTTCCGAGCAGTACTTC.

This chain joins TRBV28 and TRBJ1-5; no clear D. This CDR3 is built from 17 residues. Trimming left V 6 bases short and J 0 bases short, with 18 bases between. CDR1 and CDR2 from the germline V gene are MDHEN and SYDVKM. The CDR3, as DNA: TGTGCCAGCAGCCCCAGCCGGGGATCGGGTAGCAATCAGCCCCAGCATTTT. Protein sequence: CASSPSRGSGSNQPQHF.

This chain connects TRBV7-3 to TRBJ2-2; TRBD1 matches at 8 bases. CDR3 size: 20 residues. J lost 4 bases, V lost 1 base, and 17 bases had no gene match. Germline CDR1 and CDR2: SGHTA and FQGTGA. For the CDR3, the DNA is TGTGCCAGCAGCTTAATGCCCCTTTTAGGACAGGGTGCAGGCACCGGGGAGCTGTTTTTT. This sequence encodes CASSLMPLLGQGAGTGELFF.

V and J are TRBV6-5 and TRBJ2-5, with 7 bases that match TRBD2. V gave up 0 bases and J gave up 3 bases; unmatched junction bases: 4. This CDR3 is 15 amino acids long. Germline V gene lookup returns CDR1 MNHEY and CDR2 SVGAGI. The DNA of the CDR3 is TGTGCCAGCAGTTACTCATTCGCGGGAGAAGAGACCCAGTACTTC. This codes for CASSYSFAGEETQYF.

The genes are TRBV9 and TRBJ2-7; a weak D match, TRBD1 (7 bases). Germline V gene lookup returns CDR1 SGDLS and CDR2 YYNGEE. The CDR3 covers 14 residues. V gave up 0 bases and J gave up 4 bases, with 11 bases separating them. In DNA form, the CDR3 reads TGTGCCAGCAGCGTAGGGGCAGGGGGGTACGAGCAGTACTTC. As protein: CASSVGAGGYEQYF. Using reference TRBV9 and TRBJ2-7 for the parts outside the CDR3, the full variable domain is DSGVTQTPKHLITATGQRVTLRCSPRSGDLSVYWYQQSLDQGLQFLIQYYNGEERAKGNILERFSAQQFPDLHSELNLSSLELGDSALYFCASSVGAGGYEQYFGPGTRLTVT.

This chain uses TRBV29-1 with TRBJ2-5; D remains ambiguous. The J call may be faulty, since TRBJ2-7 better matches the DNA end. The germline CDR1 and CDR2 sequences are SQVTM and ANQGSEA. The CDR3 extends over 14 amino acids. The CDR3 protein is CSVVSQSNSYEQYF. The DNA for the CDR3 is TGCAGCGTTGTGAGCCAATCGAACTCCTACGAGCAGTACTTC.

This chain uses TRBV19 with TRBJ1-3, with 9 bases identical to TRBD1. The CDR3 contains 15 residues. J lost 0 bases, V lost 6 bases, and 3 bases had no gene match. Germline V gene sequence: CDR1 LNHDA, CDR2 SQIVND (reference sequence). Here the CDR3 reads CASSPTGGSGNTIYF. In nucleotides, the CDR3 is TGTGCCAGTAGCCCGACAGGGGGCTCTGGAAACACCATATATTTT.

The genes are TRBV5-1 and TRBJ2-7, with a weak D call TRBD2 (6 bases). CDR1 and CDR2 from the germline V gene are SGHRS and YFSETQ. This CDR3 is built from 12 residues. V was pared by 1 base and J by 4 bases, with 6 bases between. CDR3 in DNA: TGCGCCAGCAGCTTGCGGGGGTACGAGCAGTACTTC. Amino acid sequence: CASSLRGYEQYF.

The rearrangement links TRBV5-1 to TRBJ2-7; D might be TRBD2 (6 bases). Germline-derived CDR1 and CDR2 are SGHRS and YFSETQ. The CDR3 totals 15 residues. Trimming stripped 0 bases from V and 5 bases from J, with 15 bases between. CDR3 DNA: TGCGCCAGCAGCTTGGGGGCAGGGAGGTATAACGAGCAGTACTTC. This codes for CASSLGAGRYNEQYF.

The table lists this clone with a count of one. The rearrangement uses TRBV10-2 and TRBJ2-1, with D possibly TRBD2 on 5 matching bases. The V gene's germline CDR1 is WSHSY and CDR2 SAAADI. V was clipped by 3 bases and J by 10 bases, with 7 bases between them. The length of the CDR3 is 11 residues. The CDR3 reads CASSEGGEQFF. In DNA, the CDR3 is TGCGCCAGCAGTGAAGGAGGCGAGCAGTTCTTC.

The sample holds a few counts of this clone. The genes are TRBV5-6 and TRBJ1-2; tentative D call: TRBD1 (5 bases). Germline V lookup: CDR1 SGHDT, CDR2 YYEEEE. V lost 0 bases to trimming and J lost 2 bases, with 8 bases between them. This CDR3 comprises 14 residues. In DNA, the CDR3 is TGTGCCAGCAGCTTGGGGAGGGGAAACTATGGCTACACCTTC. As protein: CASSLGRGNYGYTF.

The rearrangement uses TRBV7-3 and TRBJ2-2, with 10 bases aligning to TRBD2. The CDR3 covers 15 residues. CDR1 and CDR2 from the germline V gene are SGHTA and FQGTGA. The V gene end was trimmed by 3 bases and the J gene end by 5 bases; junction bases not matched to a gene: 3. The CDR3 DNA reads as TGTGCCAGCAGCTTTAGCGGGAGGAGGACCGGGGAGCTGTTTTTT. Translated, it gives CASSFSGRRTGELFF.